The clone carrying this T cell receptor (beta chain) was seen only once. V lost 0 bases and J lost 7; bases outside the gene matches: 9. From germline, CDR1 is SGHRS and CDR2 YFSETQ. The CDR3 sequence is 16 residues long. The data originate from a study of blood T cell repertoires in COVID-19. Produced via immunoSEQ multiplex PCR; TCRdb's table is partial and in-frame only. The data hold 70,000 to 80,000 clones, with approximately 80% observed a single time. The clonotype originates from a human donor in a cohort sampled during active COVID-19. The rearrangement joins TRBV5-1 to TRBJ1-4, with 7 positions matching TRBD1. The sequenced sample was peripheral blood. Written as DNA, the CDR3 is TGCGCCAGCAGCTTGGCGGGGACAGCCTCGGGTGAAAAACTGTTTTTT. Its protein product is CASSLAGTASGEKLFF. The full variable domain, in which reference TRBV5-1 and TRBJ1-4 provide the parts outside the CDR3, is KAGVTQTPRYLIKTRGQQVTLSCSPISGHRSVSWYQQTPGQGLQFLFEYFSETQRNKGNFPGRFSGRQFSNSRSEMNVSTLELGDSALYLCASSLAGTASGEKLFFGSGTQLSVL.